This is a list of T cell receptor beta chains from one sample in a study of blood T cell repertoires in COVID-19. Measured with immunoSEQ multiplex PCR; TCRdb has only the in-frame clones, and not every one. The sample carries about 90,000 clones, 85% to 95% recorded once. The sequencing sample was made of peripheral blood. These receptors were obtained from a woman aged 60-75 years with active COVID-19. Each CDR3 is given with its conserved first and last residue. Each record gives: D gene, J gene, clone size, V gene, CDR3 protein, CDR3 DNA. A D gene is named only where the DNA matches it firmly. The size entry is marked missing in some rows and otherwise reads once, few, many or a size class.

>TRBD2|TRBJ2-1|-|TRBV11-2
CASSLVQLSGGENNEQFF
TGTGCCAGCAGCTTAGTCCAACTTAGCGGGGGGGAAAACAATGAGCAGTTCTTC
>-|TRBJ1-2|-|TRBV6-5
CASSYDSSNYGYTF
TGTGCCAGCAGTTACGACAGCTCTAACTATGGCTACACCTTC
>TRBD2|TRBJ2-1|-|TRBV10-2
CASSMSGRADEQFF
TGCGCCAGCAGTATGAGCGGGAGGGCCGATGAGCAGTTCTTC
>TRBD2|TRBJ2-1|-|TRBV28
CASSPRQGSGRSYNEQFF
TGTGCCAGCAGTCCTAGGCAAGGAAGCGGGAGATCCTACAATGAGCAGTTCTTC
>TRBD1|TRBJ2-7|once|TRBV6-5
CASRDRAYEQYF
TGTGCCAGCCGGGACAGGGCCTACGAGCAGTACTTC
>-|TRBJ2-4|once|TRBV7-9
CASSFLAKNIQYF
TGTGCCAGCAGCTTCCTAGCCAAAAACATTCAGTACTTC
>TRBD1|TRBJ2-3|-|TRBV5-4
CASSLLPGQGADTQYF
TGTGCCAGCAGCCTACTACCGGGACAGGGGGCTGATACGCAGTATTTT
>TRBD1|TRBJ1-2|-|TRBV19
CASSRTGYGYTF
TGTGCCAGTAGTAGGACAGGGTATGGCTACACCTTC
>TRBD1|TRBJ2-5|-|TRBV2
CASIVGPGQGYQETQYF
TGTGCCAGCATTGTCGGCCCGGGACAGGGCTACCAAGAGACCCAGTACTTC
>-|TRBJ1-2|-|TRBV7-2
CASSSPGNYGYTF
TGTGCCAGCAGCTCGCCGGGGAACTATGGCTACACCTTC
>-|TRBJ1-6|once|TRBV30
CAWSRNSPLHF
TGTGCCTGGAGTCGTAATTCACCCCTCCACTTT
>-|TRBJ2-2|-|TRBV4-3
CASSQVLNTGELFF
TGCGCCAGCAGCCAAGTACTGAACACCGGGGAGCTGTTTTTT
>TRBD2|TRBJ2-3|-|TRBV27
CASSLRTHFFGREFTDTQYF
TGTGCCAGCAGTTTGCGTACCCACTTCTTCGGGCGGGAGTTCACAGATACGCAGTATTTT
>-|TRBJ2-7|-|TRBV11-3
CASSLTGRPTYEQYF
TGTGCCAGCAGCTTAACAGGCAGGCCGACCTACGAGCAGTACTTC
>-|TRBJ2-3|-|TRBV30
CAWKYGLDRDTQYF
TGTGCCTGGAAATATGGCCTAGACAGAGATACGCAGTATTTT
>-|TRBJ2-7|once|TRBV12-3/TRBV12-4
CASSPQAPREQYF
TGTGCCAGCAGTCCACAGGCTCCGAGGGAGCAGTACTTC
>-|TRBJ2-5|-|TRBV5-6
CASSLALQETQYF
TGTGCCAGCAGCTTGGCCCTACAAGAGACCCAGTACTTC
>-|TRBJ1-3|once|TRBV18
CASSPTTGSTGNTIYF
TGTGCCAGCTCACCGACCACAGGGTCAACTGGAAACACCATATATTTT
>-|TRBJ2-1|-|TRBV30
CAWSPGSINEQFF
TGTGCCTGGAGTCCGGGGAGTATCAATGAGCAGTTCTTC
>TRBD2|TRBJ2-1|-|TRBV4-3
CASSQGGGAAMNEQFF
TGCGCCAGCAGCCAAGGCGGGGGGGCCGCAATGAATGAGCAGTTCTTC
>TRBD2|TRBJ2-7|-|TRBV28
CASSFGGSLPEQYF
TGTGCCAGCAGTTTCGGCGGGAGTCTCCCCGAGCAGTACTTC
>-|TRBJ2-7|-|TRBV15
CATSRKGVAREQYF
TGTGCCACCAGCAGGAAGGGGGTGGCGCGGGAGCAGTACTTC
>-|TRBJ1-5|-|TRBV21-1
CASSKVPGLDNDSNQPQHF
TGTGCCAGCAGCAAAGTTCCGGGTTTGGACAACGATAGCAATCAGCCCCAGCATTTT
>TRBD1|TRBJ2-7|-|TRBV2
CASSPRTGENEQYF
TGTGCCAGCAGTCCTAGGACAGGGGAAAACGAGCAGTACTTC
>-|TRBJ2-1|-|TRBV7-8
CASSLELNEQFF
TGTGCCAGCAGCCTCGAACTGAATGAGCAGTTCTTC
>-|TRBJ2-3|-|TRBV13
CASSLKQASTDTQYF
TGTGCCAGCAGCTTGAAACAGGCGAGCACAGATACGCAGTATTTT
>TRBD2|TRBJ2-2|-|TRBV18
CASSPRTGGPGELFF
TGTGCCAGCTCACCAAGGACGGGAGGGCCCGGGGAGCTGTTTTTT
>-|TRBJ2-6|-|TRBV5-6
CASSLGRDSGANVLTF
TGTGCCAGCAGCTTGGGGCGGGACTCTGGGGCCAACGTCCTGACTTTC
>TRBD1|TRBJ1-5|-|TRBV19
CASMKDRDNQPQHF
TGTGCCAGTATGAAGGACAGGGATAATCAGCCCCAGCATTTT
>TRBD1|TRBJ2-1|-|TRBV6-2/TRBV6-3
CASSLTGGYNEQFF
TGTGCCAGCAGCCTAACAGGGGGCTACAATGAGCAGTTCTTC
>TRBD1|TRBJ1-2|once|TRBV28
CASSLGTGDGYTF
TGTGCCAGCAGTTTAGGGACAGGCGATGGCTACACCTTC
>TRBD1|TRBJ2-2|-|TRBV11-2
CASSLTGTETGELFF
TGTGCCAGCAGCTTAACCGGGACAGAGACCGGGGAGCTGTTTTTT
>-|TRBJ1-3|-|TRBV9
CASSVAGGTGNTIYF
TGTGCCAGCAGCGTAGCTGGGGGGACTGGAAACACCATATATTTT
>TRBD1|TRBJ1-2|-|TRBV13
CASSLGQGYYGYTF
TGTGCCAGCAGCTTAGGACAGGGGTACTATGGCTACACCTTC
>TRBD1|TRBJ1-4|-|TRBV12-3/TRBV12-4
CASSAAGGTGRFF
TGTGCCAGCAGTGCCGCGGGGGGGACAGGACGATTTTTT
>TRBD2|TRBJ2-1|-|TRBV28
CASSWTRMDEQFF
TGTGCCAGCAGCTGGACTAGAATGGATGAGCAGTTCTTC
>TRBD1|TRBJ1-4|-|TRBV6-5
CASRETGTTNEKLFF
TGTGCCAGCAGGGAGACAGGGACTACTAATGAAAAACTGTTTTTT
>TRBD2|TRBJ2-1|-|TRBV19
CASSLIAGAFNEQFF
TGTGCCAGTAGCCTTATAGCGGGGGCCTTTAATGAGCAGTTCTTC
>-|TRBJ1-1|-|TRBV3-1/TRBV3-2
CASCTGVDTEAFF
TGTGCCAGCTGCACCGGGGTCGACACTGAAGCTTTCTTT
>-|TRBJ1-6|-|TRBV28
CASSLLGGASPLHF
TGTGCCAGCAGTTTATTAGGGGGGGCTTCACCCCTCCACTTT
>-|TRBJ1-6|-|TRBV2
CASRPYMRGNSPLHF
TGTGCCAGCAGGCCCTACATGCGGGGGAATTCACCCCTCCACTTT
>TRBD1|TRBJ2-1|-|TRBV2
CASSQDRGGLNEQFF
TGTGCCAGCAGCCAAGACAGGGGTGGACTCAATGAGCAGTTCTTC